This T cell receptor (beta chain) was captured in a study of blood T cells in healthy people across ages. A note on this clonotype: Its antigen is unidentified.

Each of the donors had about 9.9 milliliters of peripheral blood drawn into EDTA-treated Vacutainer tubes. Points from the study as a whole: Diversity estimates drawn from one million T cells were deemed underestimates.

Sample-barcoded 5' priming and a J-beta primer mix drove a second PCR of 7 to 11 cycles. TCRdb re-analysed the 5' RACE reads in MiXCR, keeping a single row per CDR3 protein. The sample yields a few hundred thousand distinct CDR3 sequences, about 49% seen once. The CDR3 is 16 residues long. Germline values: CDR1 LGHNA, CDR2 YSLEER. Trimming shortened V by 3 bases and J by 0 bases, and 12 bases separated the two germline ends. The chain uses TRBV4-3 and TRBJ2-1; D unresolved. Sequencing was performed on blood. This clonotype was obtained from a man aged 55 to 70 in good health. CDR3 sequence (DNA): TGCGCCAGCAGCCAGGGGTCCACTGCCTCCTACAATGAGCAGTTCTTC. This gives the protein CASSQGSTASYNEQFF.